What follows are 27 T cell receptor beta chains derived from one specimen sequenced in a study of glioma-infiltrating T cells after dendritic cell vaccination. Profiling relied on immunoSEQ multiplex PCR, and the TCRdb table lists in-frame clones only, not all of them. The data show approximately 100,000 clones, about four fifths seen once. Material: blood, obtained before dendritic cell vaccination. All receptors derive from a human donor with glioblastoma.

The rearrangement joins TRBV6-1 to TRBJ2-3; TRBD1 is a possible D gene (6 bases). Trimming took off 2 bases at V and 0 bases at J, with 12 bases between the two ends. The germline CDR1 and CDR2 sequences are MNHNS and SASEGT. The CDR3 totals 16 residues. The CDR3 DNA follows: TGTGCCAGCAGTGAATACAGGGCGGCGAGCACAGATACGCAGTATTTT. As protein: CASSEYRAASTDTQYF.

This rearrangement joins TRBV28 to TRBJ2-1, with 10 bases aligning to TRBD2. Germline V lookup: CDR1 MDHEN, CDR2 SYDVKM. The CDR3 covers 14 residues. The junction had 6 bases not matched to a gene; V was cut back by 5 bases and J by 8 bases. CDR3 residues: CASSPLAGSYEQFF. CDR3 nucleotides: TGTGCCAGCAGTCCACTAGCGGGGTCGTATGAGCAGTTCTTC. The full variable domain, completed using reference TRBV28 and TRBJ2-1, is DVKVTQSSRYLVKRTGEKVFLECVQDMDHENMFWYRQDPGLGLRLIYFSYDVKMKEKGDIPEGYSVSREKKERFSLILESASTNQTSMYLCASSPLAGSYEQFFGPGTRLTVL.

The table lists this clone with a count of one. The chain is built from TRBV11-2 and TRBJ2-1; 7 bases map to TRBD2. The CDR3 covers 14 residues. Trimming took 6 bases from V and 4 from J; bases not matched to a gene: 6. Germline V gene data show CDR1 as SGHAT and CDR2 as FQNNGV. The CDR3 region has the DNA TGTGCCAGCAGTGCGGGGGACCTTTACAATGAGCAGTTCTTC. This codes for CASSAGDLYNEQFF.

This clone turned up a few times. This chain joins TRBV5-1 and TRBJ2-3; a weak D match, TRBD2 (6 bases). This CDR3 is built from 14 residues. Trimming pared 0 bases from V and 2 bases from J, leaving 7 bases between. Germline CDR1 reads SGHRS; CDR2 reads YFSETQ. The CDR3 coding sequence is TGCGCCAGCAGCTTGGGCGGGACCACAGATACGCAGTATTTT. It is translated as CASSLGGTTDTQYF.

CDR3 DNA sequence: TGCGCCAGCAGCTTCGCGGGACAGGGTCCTGAAAAACTGTTTTTT. The encoded protein is CASSFAGQGPEKLFF. The V call is TRBV5-1, the J call TRBJ1-4; 9 bases line up with TRBD1. With V trimmed by 2 bases and J by 7 bases, 6 bases remained unmatched. The CDR3 consists of 15 residues. The germline V gene has CDR1 SGHRS and CDR2 YFSETQ. Full variable domain (outside the CDR3, taken from reference TRBV5-1 and TRBJ1-4): KAGVTQTPRYLIKTRGQQVTLSCSPISGHRSVSWYQQTPGQGLQFLFEYFSETQRNKGNFPGRFSGRQFSNSRSEMNVSTLELGDSALYLCASSFAGQGPEKLFFGSGTQLSVL.

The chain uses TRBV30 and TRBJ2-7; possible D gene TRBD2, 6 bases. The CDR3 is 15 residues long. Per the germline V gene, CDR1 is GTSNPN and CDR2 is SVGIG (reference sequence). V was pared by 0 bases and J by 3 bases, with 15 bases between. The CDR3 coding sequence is TGTGCCTGGAGTGTACGACTAGGAGCCCGCTACGAGCAGTACTTC. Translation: CAWSVRLGARYEQYF.

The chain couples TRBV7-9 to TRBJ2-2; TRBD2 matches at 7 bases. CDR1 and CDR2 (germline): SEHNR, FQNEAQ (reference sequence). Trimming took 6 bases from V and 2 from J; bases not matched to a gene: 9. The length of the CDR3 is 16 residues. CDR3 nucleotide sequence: TGTGCCAGCAGACCTCCGGGACTACTAAACACCGGGGAGCTGTTTTTT. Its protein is CASRPPGLLNTGELFF.

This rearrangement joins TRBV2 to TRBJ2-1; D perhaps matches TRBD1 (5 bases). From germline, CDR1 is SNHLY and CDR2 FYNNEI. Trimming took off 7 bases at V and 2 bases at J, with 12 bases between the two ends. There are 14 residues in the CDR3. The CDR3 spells CASTPGAAYNEQFF. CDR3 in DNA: TGTGCCAGCACTCCTGGGGCGGCCTACAATGAGCAGTTCTTC.

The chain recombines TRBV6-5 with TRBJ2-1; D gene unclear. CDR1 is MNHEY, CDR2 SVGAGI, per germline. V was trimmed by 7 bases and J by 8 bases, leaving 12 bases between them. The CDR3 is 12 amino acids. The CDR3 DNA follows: TGTGCCAGCAAAGGCTGGGCACATGAGCAGTTCTTC. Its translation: CASKGWAHEQFF.

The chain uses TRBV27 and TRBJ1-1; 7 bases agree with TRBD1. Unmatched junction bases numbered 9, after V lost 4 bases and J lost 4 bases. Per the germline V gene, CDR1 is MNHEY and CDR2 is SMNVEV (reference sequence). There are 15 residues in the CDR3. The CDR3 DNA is TGTGCCAGCAGTTCACGCACAGGGGATGGCACTGAAGCTTTCTTT. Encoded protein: CASSSRTGDGTEAFF.

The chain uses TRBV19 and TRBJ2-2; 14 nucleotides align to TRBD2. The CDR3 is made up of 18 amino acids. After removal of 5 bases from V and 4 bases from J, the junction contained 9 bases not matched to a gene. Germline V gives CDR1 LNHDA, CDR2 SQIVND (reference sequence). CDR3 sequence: CASSASRLAGGPTGELFF. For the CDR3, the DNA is TGTGCCAGTAGTGCTTCCCGACTAGCGGGAGGGCCCACCGGGGAGCTGTTTTTT.

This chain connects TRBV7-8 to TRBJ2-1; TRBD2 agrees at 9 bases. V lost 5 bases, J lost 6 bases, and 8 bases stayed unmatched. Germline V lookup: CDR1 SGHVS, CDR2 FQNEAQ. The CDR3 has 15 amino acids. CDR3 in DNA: TGTGCCAGCAGCCCTCGGACTAGCGCCCCCAATGAGCAGTTCTTC. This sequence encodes CASSPRTSAPNEQFF.

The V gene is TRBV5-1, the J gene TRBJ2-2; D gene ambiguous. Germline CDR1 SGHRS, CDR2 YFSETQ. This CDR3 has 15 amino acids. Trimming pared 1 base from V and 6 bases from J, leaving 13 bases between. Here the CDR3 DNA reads TGCGCCAGCAGCTTGTTGGCAGGTTGGGCCGGGGAGCTGTTTTTT. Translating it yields CASSLLAGWAGELFF.

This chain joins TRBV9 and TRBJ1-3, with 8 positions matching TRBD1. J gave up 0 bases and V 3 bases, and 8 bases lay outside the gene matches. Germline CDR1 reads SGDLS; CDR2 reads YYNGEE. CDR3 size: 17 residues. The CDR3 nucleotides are TGTGCCAGCAGCGGAGGACAGGGAAGAGGCTCTGGAAACACCATATATTTT. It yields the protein CASSGGQGRGSGNTIYF.

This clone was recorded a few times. For the CDR3, the DNA is TGTGCCTGGGAAGGAGGGGGAGGGCAGCCCCAGCATTTT. Protein product: CAWEGGGGQPQHF. The genes are TRBV30 and TRBJ1-5, with D possibly matching TRBD1 (6 bases). The germline V and J ends were trimmed by 5 bases and 7 bases, with 15 bases remaining between them. This CDR3 contains 13 residues. The germline V gene has CDR1 GTSNPN and CDR2 SVGIG (reference sequence).

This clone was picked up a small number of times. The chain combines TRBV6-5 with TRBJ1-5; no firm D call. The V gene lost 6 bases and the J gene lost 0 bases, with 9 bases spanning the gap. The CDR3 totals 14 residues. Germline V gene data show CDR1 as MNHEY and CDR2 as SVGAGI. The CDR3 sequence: CASSLVYSNQPQHF. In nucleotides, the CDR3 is TGTGCCAGCAGCTTGGTCTATAGCAATCAGCCCCAGCATTTT.

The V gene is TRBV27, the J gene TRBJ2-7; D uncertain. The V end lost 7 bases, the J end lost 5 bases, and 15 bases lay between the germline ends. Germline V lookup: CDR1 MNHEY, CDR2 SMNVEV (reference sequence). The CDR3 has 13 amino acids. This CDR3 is CASTSRLFHEQYF. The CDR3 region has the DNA TGTGCCAGCACCTCTAGACTCTTTCACGAGCAGTACTTC.

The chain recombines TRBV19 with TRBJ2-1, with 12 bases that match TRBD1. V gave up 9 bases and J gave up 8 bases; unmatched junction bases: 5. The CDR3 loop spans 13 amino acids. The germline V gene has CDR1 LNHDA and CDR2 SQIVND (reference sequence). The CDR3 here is CASRDRGRDEQFF. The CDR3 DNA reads TGTGCCAGCCGGGACAGGGGGCGGGATGAGCAGTTCTTC. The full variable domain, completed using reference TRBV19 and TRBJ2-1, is DGGITQSPKYLFRKEGQNVTLSCEQNLNHDAMYWYRQDPGQGLRLIYYSQIVNDFQKGDIAEGYSVSREKKESFPLTVTSAQKNPTAFYLCASRDRGRDEQFFGPGTRLTVL.

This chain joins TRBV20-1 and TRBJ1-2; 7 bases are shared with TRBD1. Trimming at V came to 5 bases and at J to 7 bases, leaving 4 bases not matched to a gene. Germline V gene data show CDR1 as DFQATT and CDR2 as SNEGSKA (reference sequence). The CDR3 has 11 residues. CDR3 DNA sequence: TGCAGTGCTGAGGGGGCGCTTGGCTACACCTTC. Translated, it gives CSAEGALGYTF.

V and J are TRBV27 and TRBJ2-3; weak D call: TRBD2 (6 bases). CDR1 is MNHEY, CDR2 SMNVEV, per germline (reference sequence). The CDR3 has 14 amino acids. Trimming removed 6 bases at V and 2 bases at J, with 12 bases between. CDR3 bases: TGTGCCAGCAGCCCGGGGGATTCCACAGATACGCAGTATTTT. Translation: CASSPGDSTDTQYF.

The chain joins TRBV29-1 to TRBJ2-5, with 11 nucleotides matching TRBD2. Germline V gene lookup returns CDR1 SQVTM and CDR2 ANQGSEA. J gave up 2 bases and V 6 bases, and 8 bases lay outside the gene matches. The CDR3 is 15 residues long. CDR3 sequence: CSVQRLAGKQETQYF. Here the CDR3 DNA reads TGCAGCGTCCAAAGACTAGCGGGGAAACAAGAGACCCAGTACTTC.

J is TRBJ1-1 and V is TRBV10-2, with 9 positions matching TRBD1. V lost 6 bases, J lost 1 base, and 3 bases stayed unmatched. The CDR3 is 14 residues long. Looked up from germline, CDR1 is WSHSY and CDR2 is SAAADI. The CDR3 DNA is TGCGCCAGCAGGGGGACAGGGTCGAACACTGAAGCTTTCTTT. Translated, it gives CASRGTGSNTEAFF.

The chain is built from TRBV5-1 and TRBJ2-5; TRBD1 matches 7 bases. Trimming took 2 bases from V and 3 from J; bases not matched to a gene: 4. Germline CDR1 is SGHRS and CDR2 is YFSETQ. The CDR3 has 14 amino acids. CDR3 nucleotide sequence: TGCGCCAGCAGCTTCTCCGGGACAGAAGAGACCCAGTACTTC. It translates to CASSFSGTEETQYF.

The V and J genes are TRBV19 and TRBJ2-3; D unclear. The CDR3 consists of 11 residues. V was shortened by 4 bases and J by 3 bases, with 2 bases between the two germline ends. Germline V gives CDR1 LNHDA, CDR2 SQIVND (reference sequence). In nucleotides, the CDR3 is TGTGCCAGTAGTACTACAGATACGCAGTATTTT. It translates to CASSTTDTQYF.

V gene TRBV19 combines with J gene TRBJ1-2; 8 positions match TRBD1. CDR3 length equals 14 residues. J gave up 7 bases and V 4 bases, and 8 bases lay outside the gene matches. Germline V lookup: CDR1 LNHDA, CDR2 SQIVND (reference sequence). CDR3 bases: TGTGCCAGTAGTACGAGAACAGGGGGTCCTGGCTACACCTTC. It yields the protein CASSTRTGGPGYTF. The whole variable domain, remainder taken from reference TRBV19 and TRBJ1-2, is DGGITQSPKYLFRKEGQNVTLSCEQNLNHDAMYWYRQDPGQGLRLIYYSQIVNDFQKGDIAEGYSVSREKKESFPLTVTSAQKNPTAFYLCASSTRTGGPGYTFGSGTRLTVV.

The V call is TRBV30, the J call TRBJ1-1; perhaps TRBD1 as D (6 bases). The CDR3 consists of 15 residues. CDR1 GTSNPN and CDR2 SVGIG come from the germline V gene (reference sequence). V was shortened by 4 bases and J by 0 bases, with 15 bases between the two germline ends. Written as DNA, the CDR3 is TGTGCCTGGAACTTTCAGGACAGCATGAACACTGAAGCTTTCTTT. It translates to CAWNFQDSMNTEAFF.

The CDR3 sequence: CASSFPTGNYGYTF. For the CDR3, the DNA is TGCGCCAGCAGTTTTCCGACAGGGAACTATGGCTACACCTTC. The rearrangement joins TRBV5-1 to TRBJ1-2, with 7 bases fitting TRBD1. The germline V gene has CDR1 SGHRS and CDR2 YFSETQ. The CDR3 has 14 amino acids. Unmatched junction bases numbered 6, after V lost 5 bases and J lost 2 bases.